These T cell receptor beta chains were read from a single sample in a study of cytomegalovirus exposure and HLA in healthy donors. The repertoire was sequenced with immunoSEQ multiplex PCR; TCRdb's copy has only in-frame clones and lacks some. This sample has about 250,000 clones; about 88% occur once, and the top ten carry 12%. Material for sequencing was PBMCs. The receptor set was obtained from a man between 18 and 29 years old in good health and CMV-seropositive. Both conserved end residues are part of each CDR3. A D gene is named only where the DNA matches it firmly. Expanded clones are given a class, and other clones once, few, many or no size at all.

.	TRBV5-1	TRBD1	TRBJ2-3	CASSLEGQVTTTQYF	TGCGCCAGCAGCCTTGAGGGACAGGTCACAACTACGCAGTATTTT
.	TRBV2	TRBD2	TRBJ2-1	CASSVNSGSVEQFF	TGTGCCAGCAGTGTGAATAGCGGGAGCGTTGAGCAGTTCTTC
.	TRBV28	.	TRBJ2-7	CASSLGGYEQYF	TGTGCCAGCAGTTTAGGCGGCTACGAGCAGTACTTC
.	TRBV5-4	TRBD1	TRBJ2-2	CASKLDRGRDTGELFF	TGTGCCAGCAAGTTAGACAGGGGGCGAGATACCGGGGAGCTGTTTTTT
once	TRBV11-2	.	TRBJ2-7	CASSDPLVGGYEQYF	TGTGCCAGCAGCGATCCACTAGTGGGGGGATACGAGCAGTACTTC
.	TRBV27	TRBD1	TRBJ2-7	CASSLTGVGFYEQYF	TGTGCCAGCAGTTTGACAGGGGTGGGATTCTACGAGCAGTACTTC
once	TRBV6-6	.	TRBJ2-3	CASSYAGDTQYF	TGTGCCAGCAGTTACGCAGGGGATACGCAGTATTTT
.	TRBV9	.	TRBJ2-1	CASSVAGGIPSWGSDNEQFF	TGTGCCAGCAGCGTAGCTGGCGGGATACCCTCCTGGGGGAGTGACAATGAGCAGTTCTTC
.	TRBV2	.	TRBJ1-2	CASSTYSRGKVDYGYTF	TGTGCCAGCAGTACCTACAGTAGAGGGAAGGTTGACTATGGCTACACCTTC
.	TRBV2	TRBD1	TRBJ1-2	CASTGTGGNYGYTF	TGTGCCAGCACTGGGACAGGGGGTAACTATGGCTACACCTTC
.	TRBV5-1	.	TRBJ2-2	CASSLGSGNTGELFF	TGCGCCAGCAGCTTAGGATCCGGGAACACCGGGGAGCTGTTTTTT
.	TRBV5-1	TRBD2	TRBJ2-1	CASSRVAGGGNEQFF	TGCGCCAGCAGCCGGGTCGCGGGGGGCGGGAATGAGCAGTTCTTC
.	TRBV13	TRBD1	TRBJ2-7	CASSPGTGGNEQYF	TGTGCCAGCAGCCCCGGGACAGGGGGCAACGAGCAGTACTTC
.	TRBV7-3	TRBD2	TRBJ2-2	CASSLLASGRGTGELFF	TGTGCCAGCAGCTTACTGGCTAGCGGGAGAGGGACCGGGGAGCTGTTTTTT
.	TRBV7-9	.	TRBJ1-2	CASSLATTARVYGYTF	TGTGCCAGCAGCTTAGCCACGACGGCAAGGGTTTATGGCTACACCTTC
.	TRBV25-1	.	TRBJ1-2	CASSERNRVGYTF	TGTGCCAGCAGTGAGAGGAACAGGGTGGGCTACACCTTC
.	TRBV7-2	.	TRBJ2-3	CASSLAQNTDTQYF	TGTGCCAGCAGCTTAGCTCAGAACACAGATACGCAGTATTTT
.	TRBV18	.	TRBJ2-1	CASSPRLDYFNEQFF	TGTGCCAGCTCACCAAGGCTGGACTACTTCAATGAGCAGTTCTTC
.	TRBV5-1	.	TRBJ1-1	CASSLQGTNTEAFF	TGCGCCAGCAGCTTGCAGGGCACGAACACTGAAGCTTTCTTT
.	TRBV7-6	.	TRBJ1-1	CASSLSGGTSNTEAFF	TGTGCCAGCAGCTTATCGGGCGGGACGTCGAACACTGAAGCTTTCTTT
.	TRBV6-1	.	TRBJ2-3	CASSETLVPDTQYF	TGTGCCAGCAGTGAAACTCTTGTGCCAGATACGCAGTATTTT
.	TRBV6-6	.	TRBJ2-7	CASKQRLPSYEQYF	TGTGCCAGCAAACAGAGGCTTCCTTCCTACGAGCAGTACTTC
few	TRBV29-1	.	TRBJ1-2	CSGGGGAYYGYTF	TGCAGTGGCGGGGGTGGCGCTTACTATGGCTACACCTTC
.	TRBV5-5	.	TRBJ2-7	CASSPGGPRSEQYF	TGTGCCAGCAGCCCCGGTGGCCCTCGAAGCGAGCAGTACTTC
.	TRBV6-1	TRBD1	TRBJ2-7	CASTPGQGHSEQYF	TGTGCCAGCACCCCGGGACAGGGTCACAGCGAGCAGTACTTC
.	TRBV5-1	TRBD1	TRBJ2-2	CASTSDRGNTGELFF	TGCGCCAGCACCTCGGACAGGGGAAACACCGGGGAGCTGTTTTTT
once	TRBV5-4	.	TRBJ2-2	CASSYGTGRNTGELFF	TGTGCCAGCAGCTATGGAACCGGGAGGAACACCGGGGAGCTGTTTTTT
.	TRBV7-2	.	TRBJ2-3	CASSMDTPTDTQYF	TGTGCCAGCAGCATGGATACACCCACAGATACGCAGTATTTT
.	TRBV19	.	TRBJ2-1	CASSTDGTRYNEQFF	TGTGCCAGTAGTACCGACGGGACAAGATACAATGAGCAGTTCTTC
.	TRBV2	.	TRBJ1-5	CASMAVGLQPQHF	TGTGCCAGCATGGCGGTTGGGTTACAGCCCCAGCATTTT
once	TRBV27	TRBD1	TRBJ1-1	CASSYWTGGSSTEAFF	TGTGCCAGCAGTTACTGGACAGGGGGGAGTAGCACTGAAGCTTTCTTT
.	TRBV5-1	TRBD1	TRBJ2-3	CASSGKGGLSTDTQYF	TGCGCCAGCAGCGGGAAAGGGGGCCTCAGCACAGATACGCAGTATTTT
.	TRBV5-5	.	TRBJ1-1	CASSVGPFNTEAFF	TGTGCCAGCAGCGTGGGGCCCTTCAACACTGAAGCTTTCTTT